There are many counts of the clone carrying this T cell receptor beta chain. Its matching antigen is unknown. Expressed TCRB transcripts were sequenced, since all the RNA that had been isolated was reverse transcribed. Some 3.3 million reads was the average for naive, central memory and regulatory T cell samples. The data were produced by immunoSEQ multiplex PCR, yet TCRdb's version contains in-frame clones alone and is incomplete. The table includes about 230,000 clones, over 8.5% detected once. Post-sort purity exceeded 95% for all sorted populations. This entry is derived from a study of beta chain features in type 1 diabetes. Notes on the study in general: TCRB CDR3s were moderately but significantly shorter in Type 1 diabetes patients in all four CD4+ subsets. Comparison showed that naive, central memory and Treg TCRB repertoires appeared more similar among patients than among healthy donors.

The V gene end was trimmed by 6 bases and the J gene end by 4 bases; junction bases not matched to a gene: 6. Germline assignment: CDR1 MGHDK and CDR2 SYGVNS. The length of the CDR3 is 13 residues. The genes are TRBV25-1 and TRBJ2-7; 7 bases fit TRBD1. Sequencing was carried out using naive CD4+ T cells from blood. This receptor was obtained from a woman aged 18-29 years in good health. The CDR3 nucleotides are TGTGCCAGCAGAAGGGACAGATCTTACGAGCAGTACTTC. Translation: CASRRDRSYEQYF.